The present T cell receptor (beta chain) was sequenced within a study of sequential checkpoint blockade in melanoma. Across the whole study: First-line arms were nivolumab then ipilimumab, or the reverse, randomized 1:1.

Only in-frame clones appear in the TCRdb table, and some are missing; sequencing was by immunoSEQ multiplex PCR. This table holds about 29,000 clones, over 60% found once. Stated treatment: randomized to nivolumab then ipilimumab (arm A) or the reverse (arm B). No patient had prior DNA-damaging chemotherapy. PBMC sorting kept live CD3+CD8+ cells without CD19 or CD56. V lost 7 bases and J lost 5; bases outside the gene matches: 12. This CDR3 region has 15 residues. Germline V gene data show CDR1 as SEHNR and CDR2 as FQNEAQ (reference sequence). Sequenced here: CD8+ T cells sorted from blood (inferred from file names), sampled from a patient given nivolumab and ipilimumab in sequence. This chain uses TRBV7-9 with TRBJ1-2; 8 nucleotides match TRBD1. The TCR sequence derives from a human donor with melanoma. CDR3 region: CASNLPGQVGYGYTF. CDR3 DNA: TGTGCCAGCAACCTCCCGGGACAGGTTGGGTATGGCTACACCTTC.